This TCR beta chain was identified during a study of blood T cell repertoires in COVID-19. Study-level information: Samples representing acute and convalescent COVID-19 were sourced from the United States, Italy and Spain. In each case, the material was cDNA or gDNA derived from T cells, B-cell-depleted T cells, or PBMCs.

CDR3 length: 17 amino acids. The V gene's germline CDR1 is SGHTA and CDR2 FQGNSA. Trimming cost V 2 bases and J 0 bases, with 13 bases left between them. Original data processing: Amplification of reference gene primers was used by the study to estimate nucleated cell counts. Assay used: immunoSEQ multiplex PCR; TCRdb lists only in-frame clones, some missing. That table gives V, J and clone size, and the DNA gave D and trimming. The sample records roughly 330,000 clones, about 83% being singletons. This TCR was sampled from a woman between 50 and 59 years old with acute or convalescent COVID-19. Source material: peripheral blood. The chain has TRBV7-2 and TRBJ1-4; D is unclear. The CDR3 sequence is CASSLNPAGATNEKLFF. In DNA form, the CDR3 reads TGTGCCAGCAGCTTAAACCCCGCAGGCGCAACTAATGAAAAACTGTTTTTT.